The rows below give T cell receptor beta chains drawn from one sample of a study of T cell responses to AZD1222 COVID-19 vaccine. Sequenced by immunoSEQ multiplex PCR; TCRdb stores in-frame clones only, minus some. The sample has more than 50,000 clones, 84% seen once. The sequencing here drew on peripheral blood, taken on day 0 of AZD1222 vaccination. These receptors all come from an adult in good health. Each CDR3 is given with its conserved first and last residue. The D gene is left open where the match is weak. Rows give clone size only sometimes, using once, few, many, or a class for an expanded clone.

>-|TRBD1|TRBV10-3|TRBJ2-6
CAISVPGQGLDGANVLTF
TGTGCCATCAGTGTCCCGGGACAGGGTCTCGATGGGGCCAACGTCCTGACTTTC
>-|TRBD1|TRBV7-6|TRBJ1-6
CASSPLTGGIHSPLHF
TGTGCCAGCAGCCCTCTGACAGGGGGTATCCATTCACCCCTCCACTTT
>once|-|TRBV12-3/TRBV12-4|TRBJ1-1
CASTPPPFEAFF
TGTGCCAGCACCCCCCCGCCGTTTGAAGCTTTCTTT
>once|-|TRBV7-2|TRBJ1-6
CASSLSGARDSPLHF
TGTGCCAGCAGCTTATCTGGGGCAAGAGATTCACCCCTCCACTTT
>-|-|TRBV2|TRBJ1-4
CASKGRLGEKLFF
TGTGCCAGCAAGGGACGCCTAGGGGAAAAACTGTTTTTT
>-|-|TRBV29-1|TRBJ2-6
CSVVTGANVLTF
TGCAGCGTTGTAACTGGGGCCAACGTCCTGACTTTC
>-|-|TRBV7-9|TRBJ1-1
CASSLRQNTEAFF
TGTGCCAGCAGCTTAAGACAGAACACTGAAGCTTTCTTT
>-|-|TRBV9|TRBJ2-1
CASSPRVSSYNEQFF
TGTGCCAGCAGCCCTCGGGTTAGCTCCTACAATGAGCAGTTCTTC
>-|TRBD2|TRBV6-5|TRBJ2-7
CASSYSLLAAREQYF
TGTGCCAGCAGTTACTCGTTGCTAGCGGCTCGTGAGCAGTACTTC
>-|-|TRBV21-1|TRBJ1-1
CASSLTLCVALEAFF
TGTGCCAGCAGCCTTACCTTATGTGTAGCCCTCGAAGCTTTCTTT
>-|-|TRBV5-6|TRBJ1-2
CASSLANYGYTF
TGTGCCAGCAGCTTGGCTAACTATGGCTACACCTTC
>-|-|TRBV6-5|TRBJ2-1
CASSYQGNEQFF
TGTGCCAGCAGTTACCAGGGCAATGAGCAGTTCTTC
>-|-|TRBV12-3/TRBV12-4|TRBJ2-1
CASSSSTYNEQFF
TGTGCCAGCAGTTCATCCACTTACAATGAGCAGTTCTTC
>-|-|TRBV30|TRBJ1-1
CAWSSAGASAFF
TGTGCCTGGAGTTCGGCGGGGGCATCAGCTTTCTTT
>-|-|TRBV2|TRBJ1-2
CASSGGGNYGYTF
TGTGCCAGCAGCGGGGGGGGTAACTATGGCTACACCTTC
>-|TRBD1|TRBV6-5|TRBJ2-7
CASSTGTGPYEQYF
TGTGCCAGCAGCACCGGGACAGGGCCCTACGAGCAGTACTTC
>-|-|TRBV18|TRBJ1-4
CASSPRMNSYNEKLFF
TGTGCCAGCTCACCACGTATGAATTCCTATAATGAAAAACTGTTTTTT
>-|-|TRBV19|TRBJ2-4
CASRGFDQAKNIQYF
TGTGCCAGTAGGGGGTTTGACCAAGCCAAAAACATTCAGTACTTC
>many|TRBD2|TRBV5-1|TRBJ2-1
CASSLELAGASSYNEQFF
TGCGCCAGCAGCTTGGAGCTAGCGGGAGCCTCCTCCTACAATGAGCAGTTCTTC
>-|-|TRBV19|TRBJ2-1
CASSVVDQLYNEQFF
TGTGCCAGTAGTGTGGTGGACCAACTGTACAATGAGCAGTTCTTC
>-|TRBD2|TRBV5-1|TRBJ2-2
CASSVTSVANTGELFF
TGCGCCAGCAGCGTTACTAGCGTGGCGAACACCGGGGAGCTGTTTTTT
>-|TRBD2|TRBV5-4|TRBJ2-3
CASRGLAGADTQYF
TGTGCCAGCAGGGGACTAGCGGGAGCCGATACGCAGTATTTT
>once|-|TRBV27|TRBJ2-7
CASSPFYRNIAYEQYF
TGTGCCAGCAGTCCGTTCTACAGGAATATAGCCTACGAGCAGTACTTC
>-|-|TRBV5-1|TRBJ1-2
CASSLGLLSNYGYTF
TGCGCCAGCAGCTTGGGACTTCTGAGTAACTATGGCTACACCTTC
>-|-|TRBV9|TRBJ1-6
CASSLQGGSNSPLHF
TGTGCCAGCAGCCTTCAAGGAGGATCAAATTCACCCCTCCACTTT
>few|-|TRBV6-5|TRBJ1-3
CASSYSGGPGNTIYF
TGTGCCAGCAGTTACTCAGGGGGGCCTGGAAACACCATATATTTT
>-|TRBD2|TRBV9|TRBJ2-1
CASTLSGTSEAYEQFF
TGTGCCAGCACACTTTCCGGGACTAGTGAGGCCTATGAGCAGTTCTTC
>-|TRBD1|TRBV12-3/TRBV12-4|TRBJ1-5
CASSDRDQPQHF
TGTGCCAGCAGCGACAGGGATCAGCCCCAGCATTTT
>-|-|TRBV28|TRBJ2-3
CASRTGTDTQYF
TGTGCCAGCAGAACCGGCACAGATACGCAGTATTTT
>-|TRBD2|TRBV20-1|TRBJ2-3
CSASTSGSTDTQYF
TGCAGTGCTAGTACTAGCGGGAGCACAGATACGCAGTATTTT
>-|-|TRBV12-3/TRBV12-4|TRBJ1-2
CASSSYREGYTF
TGTGCCAGCAGTTCCTATCGTGAAGGCTACACCTTC
>-|-|TRBV5-4|TRBJ1-6
CASSLGGQGNSPLHF
TGTGCCAGCAGCTTGGGGGGACAAGGCAATTCACCCCTCCACTTT
>-|-|TRBV2|TRBJ2-3
CASSEEYTDTQYF
TGTGCCAGCAGTGAAGAGTATACAGATACGCAGTATTTT
>-|-|TRBV2|TRBJ2-7
CASSESGHEQYF
TGTGCCAGCAGTGAATCGGGCCACGAGCAGTACTTC
>-|TRBD1|TRBV6-6|TRBJ1-5
CASSSGQLYQPQHF
TGTGCCAGCAGTTCGGGACAGCTTTATCAGCCCCAGCATTTT
>once|-|TRBV12-3/TRBV12-4|TRBJ2-2
CASTFTGELFF
TGTGCCAGCACCTTCACCGGGGAGCTGTTTTTT
>-|TRBD1|TRBV12-5|TRBJ1-4
CASGLEQGGKLFF
TGTGCTAGTGGTTTGGAACAGGGGGGAAAACTGTTTTTT
>-|-|TRBV19|TRBJ2-2
CASSTAPGPPRNTGELFF
TGTGCCAGTAGTACGGCCCCCGGGCCTCCCCGGAACACCGGGGAGCTGTTTTTT
>-|TRBD2|TRBV2|TRBJ2-7
CASSEVDSAGGKYEQYF
TGTGCCAGCAGTGAAGTGGATTCGGCGGGAGGAAAATACGAGCAGTACTTC
>-|-|TRBV5-1|TRBJ2-1
CASSLGQASLEFF
TGCGCCAGCAGCTTGGGTCAGGCGAGTCTGGAGTTCTTC
>-|TRBD1|TRBV6-4|TRBJ1-1
CASSEGQGTEAFF
TGTGCCAGCAGTGAAGGACAGGGCACTGAAGCTTTCTTT
>-|-|TRBV25-1|TRBJ1-2
CASSSRDRDGYTF
TGTGCCAGCAGTAGTAGGGATCGGGATGGCTACACCTTC
>-|-|TRBV5-5|TRBJ1-2
CASSLGSGGYGYTF
TGTGCCAGCAGCTTGGGGTCAGGAGGATATGGCTACACCTTC
>few|-|TRBV19|TRBJ1-2
CASSAGRSYGYTF
TGTGCCAGTAGTGCAGGGAGAAGCTATGGCTACACCTTC
>-|-|TRBV10-3|TRBJ1-2
CAISGRDGYTF
TGTGCCATCAGTGGAAGGGATGGCTACACCTTC
>few|-|TRBV5-1|TRBJ2-6
CASSLAWRDVLTF
TGCGCCAGCAGCTTGGCCTGGAGGGACGTCCTGACTTTC
>-|-|TRBV27|TRBJ1-6
CASSLLSGTSISPLHF
TGTGCCAGCAGCCTCCTTTCCGGGACCTCGATTTCACCCCTCCACTTT
>-|TRBD2|TRBV7-8|TRBJ2-1
CASSPTSGGHYNEQFF
TGTGCCAGCAGTCCTACTAGCGGGGGGCACTACAATGAGCAGTTCTTC
>few|TRBD1|TRBV27|TRBJ2-7
CASSSRTGFSGSEQYF
TGTGCCAGCAGTTCCCGGACAGGGTTTAGCGGTAGCGAGCAGTACTTC
>few|-|TRBV29-1|TRBJ2-2
CSVTWGGELFF
TGCAGCGTGACCTGGGGCGGGGAGCTGTTTTTT
>once|TRBD2|TRBV27|TRBJ2-5
CASSLGAGETETQYF
TGTGCCAGCAGTTTGGGAGCGGGAGAAACGGAGACCCAGTACTTC
>-|-|TRBV7-9|TRBJ2-6
CASSFGFAGANVLTF
TGTGCCAGCAGCTTTGGGTTTGCTGGGGCCAACGTCCTGACTTTC
>-|-|TRBV6-5|TRBJ2-7
CASSYSRPPYEQYF
TGTGCCAGCAGTTACTCTAGACCACCCTACGAGCAGTACTTC
>-|-|TRBV6-2/TRBV6-3|TRBJ1-1
CASSWTENTEAFF
TGTGCCAGCAGCTGGACAGAGAACACTGAAGCTTTCTTT
>-|TRBD1|TRBV12-3/TRBV12-4|TRBJ1-5
CASSRGQGEHF
TGTGCCAGCAGCCGGGGACAGGGCGAACATTTT